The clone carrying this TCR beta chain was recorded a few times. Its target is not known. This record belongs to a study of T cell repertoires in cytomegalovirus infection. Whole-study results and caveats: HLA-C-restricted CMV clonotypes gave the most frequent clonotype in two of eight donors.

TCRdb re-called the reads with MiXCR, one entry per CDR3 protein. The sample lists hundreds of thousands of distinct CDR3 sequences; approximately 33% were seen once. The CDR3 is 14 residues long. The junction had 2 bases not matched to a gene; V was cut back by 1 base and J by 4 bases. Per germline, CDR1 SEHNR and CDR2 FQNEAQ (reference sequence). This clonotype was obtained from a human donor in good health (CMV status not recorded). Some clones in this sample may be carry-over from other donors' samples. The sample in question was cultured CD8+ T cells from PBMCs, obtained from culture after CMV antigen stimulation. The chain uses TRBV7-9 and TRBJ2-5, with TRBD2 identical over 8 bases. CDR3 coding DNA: TGTGCCAGCAGCTTAGTTGGACTAGCAGAGACCCAGTACTTC. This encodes CASSLVGLAETQYF.